These T cell receptor beta chains were read from a single sample in a study of blood T cell repertoires in COVID-19. The protocol was immunoSEQ multiplex PCR, while the TCRdb copy is restricted to in-frame clones and leaves out a portion. Of some 200,000 clones listed, approximately 92% were seen once; the top ten hold approximately 0.5%. Source material: peripheral blood. Every receptor here comes from a man over 45 with acute or convalescent COVID-19. Each CDR3 is given with its conserved first and last residue. D genes are given only for firm matches. Expanded clones are given a class, and other clones once, few, many or no size at all.

j_call	d_call	v_call	clone_size	cdr3_nt	cdr3_aa
TRBJ1-1	TRBD1	TRBV7-9	.	TGTGCCAGCAGCTTAAGTGGGACAGGGGGGACTGAAGCTTTCTTT	CASSLSGTGGTEAFF
TRBJ1-6	.	TRBV21-1	.	TGTGCCAGCAGCAAAGGGGAACCCCATGGACACGACCATAATTCACCCCTCCACTTT	CASSKGEPHGHDHNSPLHF
TRBJ2-2	TRBD1	TRBV6-5	few	TGTGCCAGCAGCGGACAGGGCCCGGGGGAGCTGTTTTTT	CASSGQGPGELFF
TRBJ2-2	.	TRBV5-1	.	TGCGCCAGCAGCTTCCCAGAGAACACCGGGGAGCTGTTTTTT	CASSFPENTGELFF
TRBJ2-1	.	TRBV24-1	.	TGTGCCACCAGCCCGGGGGGCAACAATGAGCAGTTCTTC	CATSPGGNNEQFF
TRBJ1-1	.	TRBV7-8	.	TGTGCCAGCAGCTTAGGGGCAGGGCGATGGAACACTGAAGCTTTCTTT	CASSLGAGRWNTEAFF
TRBJ2-1	.	TRBV7-9	.	TGTGCCAGCAGCTTGAGCCCTTACGACGCGTCGGGGGTTGAGCAGTTCTTC	CASSLSPYDASGVEQFF
TRBJ2-1	.	TRBV6-5	.	TGTGCCAGCAGTTACCACTCGGGGGAGCAGTTCTTC	CASSYHSGEQFF
TRBJ2-1	TRBD1	TRBV6-2/TRBV6-3	.	TGTGCCAGCAGTTACTCAGGGGGCCCGGGCAATGAGCAGTTCTTC	CASSYSGGPGNEQFF
TRBJ1-6	TRBD1	TRBV7-9	.	TGTGCCAGCAGCCCCCCCGGGGACAGGATGGGTTCACCCCTCCACTTT	CASSPPGDRMGSPLHF